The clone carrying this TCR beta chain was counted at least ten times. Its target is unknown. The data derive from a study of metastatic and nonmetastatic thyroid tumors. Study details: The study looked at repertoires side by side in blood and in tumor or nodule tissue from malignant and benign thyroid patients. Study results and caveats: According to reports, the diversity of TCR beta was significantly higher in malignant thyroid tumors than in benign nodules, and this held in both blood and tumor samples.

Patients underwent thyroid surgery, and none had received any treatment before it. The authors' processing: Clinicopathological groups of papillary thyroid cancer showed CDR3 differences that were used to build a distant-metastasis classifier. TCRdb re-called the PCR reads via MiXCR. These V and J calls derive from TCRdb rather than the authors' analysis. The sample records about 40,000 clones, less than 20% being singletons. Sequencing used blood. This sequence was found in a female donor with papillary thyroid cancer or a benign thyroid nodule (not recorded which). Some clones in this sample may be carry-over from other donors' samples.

CDR3 residues: CASSSSGTSGPYEQYF. CDR3 DNA: TGTGCCAGTAGTTCCTCCGGGACTAGCGGCCCCTACGAGCAGTACTTC. J is TRBJ2-7 and V is TRBV19; 11 bases map to TRBD2. CDR3 length: 16 residues. CDR1 is LNHDA, CDR2 SQIVND, per germline (reference sequence). The trim removed 5 bases at V and 2 bases at J, leaving 8 bases unmatched.